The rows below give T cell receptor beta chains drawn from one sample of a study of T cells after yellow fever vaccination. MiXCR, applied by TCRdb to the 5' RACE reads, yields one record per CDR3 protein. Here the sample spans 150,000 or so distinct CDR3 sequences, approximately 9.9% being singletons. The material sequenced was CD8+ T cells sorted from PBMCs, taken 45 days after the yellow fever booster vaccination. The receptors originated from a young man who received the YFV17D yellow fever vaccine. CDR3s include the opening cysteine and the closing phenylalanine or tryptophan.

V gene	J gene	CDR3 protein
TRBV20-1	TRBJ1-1	CSASPEKTFF
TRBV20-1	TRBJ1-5	CSARDPTGWAQPQHF
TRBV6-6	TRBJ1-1	CASSYPGGKMNTEAFF
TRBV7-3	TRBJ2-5	CASSLKGAQETQYF
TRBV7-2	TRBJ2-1	CASSAQGAGYNEQFF
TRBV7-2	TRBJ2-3	CASSATGGVADTQYF
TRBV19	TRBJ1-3	CASSTPLTGTRGNTIYF
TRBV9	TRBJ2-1	CASTPAGGSYNEQFF
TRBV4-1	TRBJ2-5	CASSQDLAGVPAETQYF
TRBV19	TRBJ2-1	CASSRQGGREQFF
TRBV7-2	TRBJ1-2	CASSSIPRGNYGYTF
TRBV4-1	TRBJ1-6	CASSHAGQGDSPLHF
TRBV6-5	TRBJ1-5	CASSYSTTQPQHF
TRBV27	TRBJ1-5	CASKPVGVSNQPQHF
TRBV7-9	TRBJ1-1	CASSLAQIGQAIEAFF
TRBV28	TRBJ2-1	CASRSRDYNEQFF
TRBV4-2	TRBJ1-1	CASSLSEEANEAFF
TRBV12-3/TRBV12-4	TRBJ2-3	CASSIPLGASGGHNGNTDTQYF
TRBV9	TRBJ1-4	CASSLTGSNEKLFF
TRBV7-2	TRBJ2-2	CASSLPQGQSRPGELFF
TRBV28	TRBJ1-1	CASTMGAGRTEAFF
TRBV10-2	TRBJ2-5	CASSEPLGLQETQYF
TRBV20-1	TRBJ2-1	CSARVLAGGPYDNEQFF
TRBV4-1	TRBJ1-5	CASSPRDRENQPQHF
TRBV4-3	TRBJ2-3	CASSPRAGRITDTQYF